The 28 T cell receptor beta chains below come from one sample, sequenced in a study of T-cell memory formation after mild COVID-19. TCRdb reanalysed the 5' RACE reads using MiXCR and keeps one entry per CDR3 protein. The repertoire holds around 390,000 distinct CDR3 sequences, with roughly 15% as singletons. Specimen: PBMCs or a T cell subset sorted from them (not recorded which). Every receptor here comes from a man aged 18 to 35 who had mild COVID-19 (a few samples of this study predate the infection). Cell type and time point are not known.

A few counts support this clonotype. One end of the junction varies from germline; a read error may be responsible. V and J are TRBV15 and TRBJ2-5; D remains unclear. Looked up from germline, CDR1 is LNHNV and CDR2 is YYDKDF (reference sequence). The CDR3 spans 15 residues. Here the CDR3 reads CATSRDKRQAPFLNF. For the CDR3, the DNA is TGTGCCACCAGCAGAGATAAGAGGCAGGCCCCATTTCTGAACTTC. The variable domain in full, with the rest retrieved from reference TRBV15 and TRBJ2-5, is DAMVIQNPRYQVTQFGKPVTLSCSQTLNHNVMYWYQQKSSQAPKLLFHYYDKDFNNEADTPDNFQSRRPNTSFCFLDIRSPGLGDTAMYLCATSRDKRQAPFLNFGPGTRLLVL.

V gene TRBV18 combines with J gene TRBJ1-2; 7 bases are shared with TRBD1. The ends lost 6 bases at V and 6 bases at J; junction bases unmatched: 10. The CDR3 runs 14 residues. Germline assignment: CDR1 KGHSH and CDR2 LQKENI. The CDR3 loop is CASSTATGNDGYTF. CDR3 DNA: TGTGCCAGCTCCACAGCGACAGGGAACGATGGCTACACCTTC.

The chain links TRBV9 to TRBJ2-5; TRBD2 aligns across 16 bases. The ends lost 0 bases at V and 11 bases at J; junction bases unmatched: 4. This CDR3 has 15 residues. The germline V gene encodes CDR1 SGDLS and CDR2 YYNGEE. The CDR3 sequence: CASSVEPGLAGGQYF. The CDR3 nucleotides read TGTGCCAGCAGCGTAGAACCGGGACTAGCGGGGGGGCAGTACTTC.

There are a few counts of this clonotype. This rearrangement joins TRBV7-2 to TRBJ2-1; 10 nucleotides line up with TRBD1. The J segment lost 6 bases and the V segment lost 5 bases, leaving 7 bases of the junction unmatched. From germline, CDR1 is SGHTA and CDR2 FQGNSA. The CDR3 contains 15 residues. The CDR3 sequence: CASSLGQGKFNEQFF. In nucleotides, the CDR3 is TGTGCCAGCAGCCTGGGACAGGGGAAGTTCAATGAGCAGTTCTTC.

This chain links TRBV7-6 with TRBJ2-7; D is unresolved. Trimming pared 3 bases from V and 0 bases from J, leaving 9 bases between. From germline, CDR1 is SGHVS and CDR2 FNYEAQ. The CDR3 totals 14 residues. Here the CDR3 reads CASSLDPDSYEQYF. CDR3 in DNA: TGTGCCAGCAGCTTGGACCCGGACTCCTACGAGCAGTACTTC.

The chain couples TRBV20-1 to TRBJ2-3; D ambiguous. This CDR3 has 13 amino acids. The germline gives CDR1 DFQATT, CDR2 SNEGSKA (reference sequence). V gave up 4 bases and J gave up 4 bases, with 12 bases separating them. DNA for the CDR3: TGCAGTGCTAACGTGCCAGGCGCAGATACGCAGTATTTT. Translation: CSANVPGADTQYF.

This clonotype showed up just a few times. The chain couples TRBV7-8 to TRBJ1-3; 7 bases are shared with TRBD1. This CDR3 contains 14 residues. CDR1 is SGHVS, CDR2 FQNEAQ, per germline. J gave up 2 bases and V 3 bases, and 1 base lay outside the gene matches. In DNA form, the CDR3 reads TGTGCCAGCAGCTTTGACAGGGCTGGAAACACCATATATTTT. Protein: CASSFDRAGNTIYF. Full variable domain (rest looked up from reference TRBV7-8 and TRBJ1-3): GAGVSQSPRYKVAKRGQDVALRCDPISGHVSLFWYQQALGQGPEFLTYFQNEAQLDKSGLPSDRFFAERPEGSVSTLKIQRTQQEDSAVYLCASSFDRAGNTIYFGEGSWLTVV.

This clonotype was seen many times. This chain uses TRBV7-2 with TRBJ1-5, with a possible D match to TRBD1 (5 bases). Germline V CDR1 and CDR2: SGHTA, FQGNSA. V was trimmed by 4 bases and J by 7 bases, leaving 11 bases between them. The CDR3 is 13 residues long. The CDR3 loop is CASSYGGEQPQHF. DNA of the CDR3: TGTGCCAGCAGCTACGGGGGGGAGCAGCCCCAGCATTTT.

The CDR3 DNA reads as TGTGCCAGCAGCTTTGCACAGGCCAACTATGGCTACACCTTC. This codes for CASSFAQANYGYTF. This sequence joins TRBV7-9 and TRBJ1-2; weak D call: TRBD1 (5 bases). The germline V gene has CDR1 SEHNR and CDR2 FQNEAQ (reference sequence). The CDR3 extends over 14 amino acids. V was clipped by 3 bases and J by 2 bases, with 10 bases between them.

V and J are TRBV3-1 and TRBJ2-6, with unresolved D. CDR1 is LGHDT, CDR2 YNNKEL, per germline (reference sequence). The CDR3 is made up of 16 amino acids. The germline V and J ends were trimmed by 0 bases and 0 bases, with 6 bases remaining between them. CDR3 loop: CASSQDAHSGANVLTF. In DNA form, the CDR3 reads TGTGCCAGCAGCCAAGACGCCCACTCTGGGGCCAACGTCCTGACTTTC.

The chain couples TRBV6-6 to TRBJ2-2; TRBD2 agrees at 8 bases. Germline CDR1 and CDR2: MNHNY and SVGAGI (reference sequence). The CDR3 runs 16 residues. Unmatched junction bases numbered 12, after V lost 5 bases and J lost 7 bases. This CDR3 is CASSPGLAAFRGELFF. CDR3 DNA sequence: TGTGCCAGCAGTCCCGGACTAGCCGCTTTCCGCGGGGAGCTGTTTTTT.

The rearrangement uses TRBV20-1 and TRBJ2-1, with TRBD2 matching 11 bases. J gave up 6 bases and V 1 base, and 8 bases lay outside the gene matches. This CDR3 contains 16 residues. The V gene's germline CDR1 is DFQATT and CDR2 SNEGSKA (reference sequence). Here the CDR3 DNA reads TGCAGTGCTAGAGCTCCCGGGACTAGCGGCCTCAATGAGCAGTTCTTC. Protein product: CSARAPGTSGLNEQFF.

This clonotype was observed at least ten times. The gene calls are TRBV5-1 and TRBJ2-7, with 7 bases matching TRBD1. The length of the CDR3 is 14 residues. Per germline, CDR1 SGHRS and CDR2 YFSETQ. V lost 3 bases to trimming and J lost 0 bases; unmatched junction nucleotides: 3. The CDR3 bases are TGCGCCAGCAGCTCGGGACAGTTCTCCTACGAGCAGTACTTC. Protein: CASSSGQFSYEQYF. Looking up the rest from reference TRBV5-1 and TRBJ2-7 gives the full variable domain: KAGVTQTPRYLIKTRGQQVTLSCSPISGHRSVSWYQQTPGQGLQFLFEYFSETQRNKGNFPGRFSGRQFSNSRSEMNVSTLELGDSALYLCASSSGQFSYEQYFGPGTRLTVT.

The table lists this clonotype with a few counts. The CDR3 bases are TGTGCCAGCAGCTACATGGCGGACACTGAAGCTTTCTTT. Protein product: CASSYMADTEAFF. The chain recombines TRBV3-1 with TRBJ1-1; D call uncertain. Germline CDR1 is LGHDT and CDR2 is YNNKEL (reference sequence). The ends were cut back, 5 bases at V and 3 bases at J, with 10 bases in the middle. The CDR3 is 13 amino acids.

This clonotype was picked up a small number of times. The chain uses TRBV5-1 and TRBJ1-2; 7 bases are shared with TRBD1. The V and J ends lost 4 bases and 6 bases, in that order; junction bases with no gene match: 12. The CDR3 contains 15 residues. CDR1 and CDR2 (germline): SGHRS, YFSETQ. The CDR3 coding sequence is TGCGCCAGCAGCGGTACAGGGACAGTTTGGCATGGCTACACCTTC. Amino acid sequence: CASSGTGTVWHGYTF.

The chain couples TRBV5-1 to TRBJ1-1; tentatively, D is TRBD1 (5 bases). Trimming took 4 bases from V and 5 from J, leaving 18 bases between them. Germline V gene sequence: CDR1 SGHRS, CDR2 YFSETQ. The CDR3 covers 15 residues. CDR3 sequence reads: CASSPLRGLWTEAFF. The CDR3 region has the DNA TGCGCCAGCAGCCCACTTAGGGGCTTATGGACTGAAGCTTTCTTT. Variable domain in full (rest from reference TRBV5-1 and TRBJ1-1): KAGVTQTPRYLIKTRGQQVTLSCSPISGHRSVSWYQQTPGQGLQFLFEYFSETQRNKGNFPGRFSGRQFSNSRSEMNVSTLELGDSALYLCASSPLRGLWTEAFFGQGTRLTVV.

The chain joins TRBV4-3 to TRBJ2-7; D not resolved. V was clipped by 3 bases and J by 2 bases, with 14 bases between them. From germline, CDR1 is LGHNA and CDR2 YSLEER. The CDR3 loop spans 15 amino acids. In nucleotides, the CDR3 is TGCGCCAGCAGCCACGCCAGTGGACCTACCTACGAGCAGTACTTC. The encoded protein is CASSHASGPTYEQYF.

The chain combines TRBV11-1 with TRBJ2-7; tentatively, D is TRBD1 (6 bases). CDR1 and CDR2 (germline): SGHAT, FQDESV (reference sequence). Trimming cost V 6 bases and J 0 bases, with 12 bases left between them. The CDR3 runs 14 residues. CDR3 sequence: CASSFDRTSYEQYF. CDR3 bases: TGTGCCAGCAGTTTCGACAGGACCTCCTACGAGCAGTACTTC. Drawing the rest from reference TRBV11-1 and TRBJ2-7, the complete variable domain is EAEVAQSPRYKITEKSQAVAFWCDPISGHATLYWYRQILGQGPELLVQFQDESVVDDSQLPKDRFSAERLKGVDSTLKIQPAELGDSAMYLCASSFDRTSYEQYFGPGTRLTVT.

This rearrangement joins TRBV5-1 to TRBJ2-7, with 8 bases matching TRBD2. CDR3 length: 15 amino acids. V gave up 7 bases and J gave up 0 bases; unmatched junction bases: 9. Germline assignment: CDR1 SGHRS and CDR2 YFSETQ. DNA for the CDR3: TGCGCCAGCCGACGGGGGGGCCCAAACTCCTACGAGCAGTACTTC. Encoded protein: CASRRGGPNSYEQYF. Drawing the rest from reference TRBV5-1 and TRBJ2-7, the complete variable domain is KAGVTQTPRYLIKTRGQQVTLSCSPISGHRSVSWYQQTPGQGLQFLFEYFSETQRNKGNFPGRFSGRQFSNSRSEMNVSTLELGDSALYLCASRRGGPNSYEQYFGPGTRLTVT.

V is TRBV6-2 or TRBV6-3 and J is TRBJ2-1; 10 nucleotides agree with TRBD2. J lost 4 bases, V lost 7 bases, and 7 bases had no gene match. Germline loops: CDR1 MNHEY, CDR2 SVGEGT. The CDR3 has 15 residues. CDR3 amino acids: CASIRSGGEYNEQFF. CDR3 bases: TGTGCCAGCATCAGGAGCGGGGGGGAGTACAATGAGCAGTTCTTC.

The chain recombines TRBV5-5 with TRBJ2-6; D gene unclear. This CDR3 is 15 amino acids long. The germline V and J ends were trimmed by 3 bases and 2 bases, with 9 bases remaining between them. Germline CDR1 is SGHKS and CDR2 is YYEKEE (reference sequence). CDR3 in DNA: TGTGCCAGCAGCTCCCTAGGGACTGGGGCCAACGTCCTGACTTTC. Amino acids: CASSSLGTGANVLTF. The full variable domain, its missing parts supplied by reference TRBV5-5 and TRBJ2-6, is DAGVTQSPTHLIKTRGQQVTLRCSPISGHKSVSWYQQVLGQGPQFIFQYYEKEERGRGNFPDRFSARQFPNYSSELNVNALLLGDSALYLCASSSLGTGANVLTFGAGSRLTVL.

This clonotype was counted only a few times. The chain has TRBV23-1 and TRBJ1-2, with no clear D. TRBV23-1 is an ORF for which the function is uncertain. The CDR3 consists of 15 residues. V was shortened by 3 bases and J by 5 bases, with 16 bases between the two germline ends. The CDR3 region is CASSQLCDVQYGYTF. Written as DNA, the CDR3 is TGCGCCAGCAGTCAGCTTTGCGACGTTCAGTATGGCTACACCTTC.

CDR3 sequence reads: CASSQVGALADTQYF. CDR3 nucleotides: TGCGCCAGCAGCCAAGTCGGGGCCCTAGCAGATACGCAGTATTTT. The gene calls are TRBV4-3 and TRBJ2-3, with D perhaps assigned TRBD1 or TRBD2 (5 bases each). The V gene lost 1 base and the J gene lost 4 bases, with 12 bases spanning the gap. Germline CDR1 and CDR2: LGHNA and YSLEER. The CDR3 is 15 residues long.

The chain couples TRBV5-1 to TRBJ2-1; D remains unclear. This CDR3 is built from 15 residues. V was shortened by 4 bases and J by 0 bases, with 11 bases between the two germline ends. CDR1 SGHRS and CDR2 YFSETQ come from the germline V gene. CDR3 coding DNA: TGCGCCAGCAGCCGCGACCGAAACTCCTACAATGAGCAGTTCTTC. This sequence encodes CASSRDRNSYNEQFF.

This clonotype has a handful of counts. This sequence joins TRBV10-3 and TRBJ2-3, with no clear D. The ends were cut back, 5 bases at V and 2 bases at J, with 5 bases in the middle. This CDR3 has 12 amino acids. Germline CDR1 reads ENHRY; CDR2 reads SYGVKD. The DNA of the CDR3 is TGTGCCATCAGTAATGTCACAGATACGCAGTATTTT. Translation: CAISNVTDTQYF.

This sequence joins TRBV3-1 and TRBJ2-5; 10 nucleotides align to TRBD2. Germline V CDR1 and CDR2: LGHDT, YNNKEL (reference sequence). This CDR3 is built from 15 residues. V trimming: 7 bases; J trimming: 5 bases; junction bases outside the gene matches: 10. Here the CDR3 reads CASTQRGGRAETQYF. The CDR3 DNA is TGTGCCAGCACCCAGCGGGGGGGCCGGGCCGAGACCCAGTACTTC.

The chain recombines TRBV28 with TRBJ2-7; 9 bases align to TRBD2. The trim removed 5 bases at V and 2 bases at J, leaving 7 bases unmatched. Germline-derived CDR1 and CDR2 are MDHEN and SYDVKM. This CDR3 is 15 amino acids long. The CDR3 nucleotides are TGTGCCAGCAGTGGGCTAGCGGGGACTACCTACGAGCAGTACTTC. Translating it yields CASSGLAGTTYEQYF.

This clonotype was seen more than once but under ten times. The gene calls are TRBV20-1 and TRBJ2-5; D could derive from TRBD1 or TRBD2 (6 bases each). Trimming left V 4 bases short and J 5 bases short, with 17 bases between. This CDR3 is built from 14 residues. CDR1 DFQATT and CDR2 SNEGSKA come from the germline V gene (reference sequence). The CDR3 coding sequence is TGCAGTGCTAACTTTGGGGGGCGCTACGAGACCCAGTACTTC. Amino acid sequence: CSANFGGRYETQYF.